The source of this T cell receptor beta chain is a study of OX40 agonist ivuxolimab in advanced cancers. People who had autoimmune disease history or systemic immunosuppression were excluded. CDR1 and CDR2 (germline): MNHNY, SVGAGI (reference sequence). The V end was cut by 8 bases, the J end by 0 bases, with 8 bases between. The CDR3 has 14 amino acids. Measured with immunoSEQ multiplex PCR; TCRdb has only the in-frame clones, and not every one. The sample lists about 100,000 clones, 70% to 90% seen once, with about 0.17% in the top ten. This specimen consisted of CD4+ or CD8+ T cells sorted from blood, obtained in a trial of the OX40 agonist ivuxolimab. The receptor's source is an adult with an advanced solid tumor such as melanoma, head and neck, liver or kidney cancer. V gene TRBV6-6 combines with J gene TRBJ2-6; a weak D match, TRBD2 (6 bases). CDR3 loop: CASLEGSGANVLTF. As DNA, the CDR3 is TGTGCCAGCCTGGAGGGCTCTGGGGCCAACGTCCTGACTTTC.